This T cell receptor (beta chain) came from a study of neoadjuvant nivolumab and ipilimumab in lung cancer. Study findings and constraints: Only two of four nivolumab-treated tumors gained richness and clonality by surgery.

Repertoires were generated with immunoSEQ multiplex PCR, while TCRdb's copy carries only in-frame clones and drops some. The data contain 40,000 to 60,000 clones, 75% to 90% of them singletons. Germline CDR1 and CDR2: SEHNR and FQNEAQ (reference sequence). V was trimmed by 4 bases and J by 2 bases, leaving 19 bases between them. The CDR3 is 17 amino acids. As for this clone: What it binds is not known.

The TCR comes from an adult with non-small cell lung cancer. Some clones in this sample may be carry-over from other donors' samples. J is TRBJ2-3 and V is TRBV7-9; D gene ambiguous. The sequenced sample was blood, obtained before neoadjuvant nivolumab, alone or with ipilimumab. Here the CDR3 DNA reads TGTGCCAGCAGCTCCCCCCTGAGATCAAGAAACACAGATACGCAGTATTTT. Protein product: CASSSPLRSRNTDTQYF.